This T cell receptor beta chain came from a study of human T cells and chemical hapten exposure. Overall study context: Readings were taken at 6 days from patch tests that had applied 0.01% DPC to the upper back. General study points: As patch test score rose, PT1 expanded TCR counts tended to rise as well. No alteration of TCRs above 1 in 1000 frequency was seen with DPC sensitization.

The J segment lost 5 bases and the V segment lost 5 bases, leaving 9 bases of the junction unmatched. Germline values: CDR1 SNHLY, CDR2 FYNNEI. There are 15 residues in the CDR3. Time point of the sample: patch test 1, 2 weeks after DPC sensitization. Stated treatment: therapeutic diphenylcyclopropenone sensitization with weekly scalp DPC. In its sample, this clonotype was seen a few times. Its antigen is as yet unknown. Original methodology: The median was approximately 89,000 TCRs per sample, ranging roughly 20,000 to 750,000. TCRdb re-called the RACE reads through MiXCR, storing one row per CDR3 protein. TCRdb assigned the V and J calls; the authors' analysis was not used. The sample includes 70,000 to 80,000 distinct CDR3 sequences, around 30% seen only once; the top ten take roughly 10%.

This sample comprised whole blood, obtained in connection with sensitization to the hapten diphenylcyclopropenone (DPC). The chain has TRBV2 and TRBJ2-5; 9 bases line up with TRBD2. This sequence originates from a man aged 40-49 years with alopecia areata. Some clones in this sample may be carry-over from other donors' samples. The CDR3 loop reads CASSRIAGASETQYF. CDR3 DNA sequence: TGTGCCAGCAGTAGAATAGCGGGAGCATCCGAGACCCAGTACTTC.